This passage covers 28 T cell receptor beta chains from one sample sequenced in a study of blood T cell repertoires in COVID-19. The data were produced by immunoSEQ multiplex PCR, yet TCRdb's version contains in-frame clones alone and is incomplete. The sample contains over 110,000 clones, approximately 88% of which appear only once. Sequencing was performed on peripheral blood. These receptors were obtained from a man aged 70 or older with acute or convalescent COVID-19.

On this clone: Compared with germline, one end of the junction differs, possibly owing to a read error. The chain is built from TRBV28 and TRBJ1-6; 8 bases align to TRBD1. There are 15 residues in the CDR3. Germline lookup yields CDR1 MDHEN and CDR2 SYDVKM. This chain's CDR3 is CASRGGQGYSSPLHF. CDR3 bases: TGTGCCAGCAGAGGCGGACAGGGCTATAGTTCACCCCTCCACTTT.

The chain employs TRBV5-8 and TRBJ2-5; TRBD2 is a possible D gene (5 bases). The germline V gene encodes CDR1 SGHTS and CDR2 YDEGEE. This CDR3 spans 12 amino acids. V lost 0 bases and J 6 bases, leaving 6 bases between the germline ends. CDR3 loop: CASSLVAQTQYF. The CDR3 nucleotides are TGTGCCAGCAGCTTGGTAGCGCAGACCCAGTACTTC. The full variable domain, its missing parts supplied by reference TRBV5-8 and TRBJ2-5, is EAGVTQSPTHLIKTRGQQATLRCSPISGHTSVYWYQQALGLGLQFLLWYDEGEERNRGNFPPRFSGRQFPNYSSELNVNALELEDSALYLCASSLVAQTQYFGPGTRLLVL.

The rearrangement joins TRBV19 to TRBJ1-2, with D maybe TRBD1 (5 bases). CDR1 is LNHDA and CDR2 is SQIVND in the germline V gene (reference sequence). Trimming shortened V by 1 base and J by 4 bases, and 13 bases separated the two germline ends. This CDR3 is 15 amino acids long. In DNA, the CDR3 is TGTGCCAGTAGTATAGGTGGGGCAGGGTCCTATGGCTACACCTTC. Translated, it gives CASSIGGAGSYGYTF.

The V call is TRBV10-2, the J call TRBJ2-7; D might be TRBD1 (6 bases). Trimming shortened V by 5 bases and J by 0 bases, and 14 bases separated the two germline ends. This CDR3 has 15 amino acids. Germline-derived CDR1 and CDR2 are WSHSY and SAAADI. The CDR3 here is CASSLQDRFSYEQYF. The CDR3 DNA follows: TGCGCCAGCAGTTTACAAGACAGGTTCTCCTACGAGCAGTACTTC.

The chain uses TRBV11-2 and TRBJ2-2, with a possible D match to TRBD2 (6 bases). The germline V gene encodes CDR1 SGHAT and CDR2 FQNNGV. This CDR3 comprises 16 residues. V was clipped by 4 bases and J by 3 bases, with 15 bases between them. The CDR3 DNA reads as TGTGCCAGCAGCTCCGGGACTCCGATATACACCGGGGAGCTGTTTTTT. Protein sequence: CASSSGTPIYTGELFF. The entire variable domain, with the rest obtained from reference TRBV11-2 and TRBJ2-2, is as follows: EAGVAQSPRYKIIEKRQSVAFWCNPISGHATLYWYQQILGQGPKLLIQFQNNGVVDDSQLPKDRFSAERLKGVDSTLKIQPAKLEDSAVYLCASSSGTPIYTGELFFGEGSRLTVL.

The V gene is TRBV28, the J gene TRBJ2-7; 8 bases are shared with TRBD2. This CDR3 has 15 amino acids. V shed 5 bases and J 3 bases; nucleotides not matched to a gene: 9. Germline V lookup: CDR1 MDHEN, CDR2 SYDVKM. CDR3 DNA: TGTGCCAGCAGTACCGGGGGGGACGGAGACTACGAGCAGTACTTC. This translates into CASSTGGDGDYEQYF. The full variable domain, its missing parts supplied by reference TRBV28 and TRBJ2-7, is DVKVTQSSRYLVKRTGEKVFLECVQDMDHENMFWYRQDPGLGLRLIYFSYDVKMKEKGDIPEGYSVSREKKERFSLILESASTNQTSMYLCASSTGGDGDYEQYFGPGTRLTVT.

The chain couples TRBV4-2 to TRBJ2-6, with D maybe TRBD1 (6 bases). Germline assignment: CDR1 LGHNA and CDR2 YNFKEQ. The CDR3 is 17 residues long. V was clipped by 0 bases and J by 4 bases, with 13 bases between them. CDR3 DNA: TGTGCCAGCAGCCAAGAGGGGGCAGGGCCCGGGGCCAACGTCCTGACTTTC. Translated: CASSQEGAGPGANVLTF.

In this sample, this clone turned up once. The CDR3 sequence is CATSRGPGQGSSYEQYF. CDR3 DNA sequence: TGTGCCACCAGCAGGGGCCCCGGCCAGGGTAGCTCCTACGAGCAGTACTTC. This chain connects TRBV15 to TRBJ2-7, with D perhaps TRBD1 (5 bases). The CDR3 covers 17 residues. Germline assignment: CDR1 LNHNV and CDR2 YYDKDF (reference sequence). V lost 3 bases, J lost 0 bases, and 18 bases lay in between.

The genes are TRBV7-9 and TRBJ1-6; D remains unclear. The ends were cut back, 1 base at V and 0 bases at J, with 7 bases in the middle. From germline, CDR1 is SEHNR and CDR2 FQNEAQ (reference sequence). The CDR3 extends over 16 amino acids. CDR3 bases: TGTGCCAGCAGCTTAGGTGGGAGCTCCTATAATTCACCCCTCCACTTT. This codes for CASSLGGSSYNSPLHF.

This chain links TRBV11-2 with TRBJ1-2; 8 bases fit TRBD1. Germline loops: CDR1 SGHAT, CDR2 FQNNGV. This CDR3 spans 15 amino acids. V lost 5 bases and J lost 5; bases outside the gene matches: 10. For the CDR3, the DNA is TGTGCCAGCAGCCCCGACAGGGGACTCGGGTATGGCTACACCTTC. Translation: CASSPDRGLGYGYTF.

The gene calls are TRBV11-2 and TRBJ2-3; 7 bases are a match to TRBD2. This CDR3 has 15 amino acids. J lost 1 base, V lost 2 bases, and 3 bases had no gene match. Looked up from germline, CDR1 is SGHAT and CDR2 is FQNNGV. CDR3 coding DNA: TGTGCCAGCAGCTTACTAGCGGTGCGCACAGATACGCAGTATTTT. Its protein product is CASSLLAVRTDTQYF.

This sequence joins TRBV7-2 and TRBJ2-1; 7 positions agree with TRBD2. This CDR3 comprises 15 residues. Germline values: CDR1 SGHTA, CDR2 FQGNSA. V dropped 3 bases and J dropped 2; count of bases not matched to a gene: 4. CDR3 in amino acids: CASSFDGGTYNEQFF. For the CDR3, the DNA is TGTGCCAGCAGCTTCGACGGGGGGACCTACAATGAGCAGTTCTTC.

The chain carries TRBV4-1 and TRBJ2-7, with 12 bases matching TRBD2. Trimming cost V 1 base and J 0 bases; bases outside gene matches: 7. The CDR3 has 18 residues. Germline-derived CDR1 and CDR2 are MGHRA and YSYEKL. Written as DNA, the CDR3 is TGCGCCAGCAGCCAAGCGTGGACTAGCGGGGACTACTCCTACGAGCAGTACTTC. Its translation: CASSQAWTSGDYSYEQYF.

The sample holds one count of this clone. The chain carries TRBV10-1 and TRBJ1-6; D perhaps matches TRBD1 (5 bases). Germline CDR1 is WNHNN and CDR2 is SYGVQD (reference sequence). Deletions cut 0 bases from V and 8 bases from J, with 11 bases between. This CDR3 region has 15 residues. CDR3 protein: CASSESIGVDSPLHF. DNA for the CDR3: TGCGCCAGCAGTGAGTCGATAGGGGTGGATTCACCCCTCCACTTT.

The chain combines TRBV5-1 with TRBJ1-1; D gene unclear. The V gene's germline CDR1 is SGHRS and CDR2 YFSETQ. The CDR3 is 14 residues long. The V gene lost 6 bases and the J gene lost 1 base, with 13 bases spanning the gap. The chain's CDR3 is CASTLQSSNTEAFF. CDR3 in DNA: TGCGCCAGCACCTTACAATCTTCGAACACTGAAGCTTTCTTT.

The V gene is TRBV10-2, the J gene TRBJ2-1, with 9 bases fitting TRBD2. This CDR3 is built from 18 residues. V gave up 8 bases and J gave up 3 bases; unmatched junction bases: 17. Germline assignment: CDR1 WSHSY and CDR2 SAAADI. CDR3 residues: CASSTGSGSPLFYNEQFF. The CDR3, as DNA: TGCGCCAGCTCAACGGGTAGCGGGAGTCCCTTGTTCTACAATGAGCAGTTCTTC.

This chain connects TRBV27 to TRBJ2-3; 14 bases are shared with TRBD2. Losses at the gene ends were 7 bases for V and 6 bases for J; bases not matched to a gene: 9. CDR1 is MNHEY and CDR2 is SMNVEV in the germline V gene (reference sequence). The CDR3 is made up of 16 amino acids. The CDR3 reads CASTKGTSGSRDTQYF. The CDR3 DNA reads TGTGCCAGCACCAAAGGGACTAGCGGGAGTAGGGATACGCAGTATTTT.

This clone was seen once. The chain links TRBV7-9 to TRBJ2-7, with 9 bases that match TRBD1. Trimming removed 5 bases from V and 5 bases from J; junction bases left unmatched: 10. CDR3 size: 15 residues. Germline CDR1 SEHNR, CDR2 FQNEAQ (reference sequence). As DNA, the CDR3 is TGTGCCAGCAGCCTGACCGGGACAGGGAGCCACGAGCAGTACTTC. Translating gives CASSLTGTGSHEQYF.

The chain links TRBV10-1 to TRBJ2-1, with 7 bases aligning to TRBD1. This CDR3 contains 17 residues. Germline V gives CDR1 WNHNN, CDR2 SYGVQD (reference sequence). The V and J ends lost 4 bases and 2 bases, in that order; junction bases with no gene match: 11. The CDR3 coding sequence is TGCGCCAGCAGTGCCGGTGGAACAGGGGTCACCTACAATGAGCAGTTCTTC. Its protein product is CASSAGGTGVTYNEQFF.

The CDR3 spells CASSRTSGGLGGELFF. Here the CDR3 DNA reads TGTGCCAGCAGCCGGACTAGCGGGGGACTGGGCGGGGAGCTGTTTTTT. V is TRBV3-1 (or the pseudogene TRBV3-2) and J is TRBJ2-2, with TRBD2 identical over 13 bases. Germline V lookup: CDR1 LGHDT, CDR2 YNNKEL (reference sequence). The CDR3 is made up of 16 amino acids. Unmatched junction bases numbered 6, after V lost 4 bases and J lost 7 bases.

The rearrangement joins TRBV6-5 to TRBJ1-4, with TRBD1 matching over 7 bases. CDR3 length: 15 residues. CDR1 MNHEY and CDR2 SVGAGI come from the germline V gene. V lost 4 bases and J lost 6; bases outside the gene matches: 8. The CDR3 bases are TGTGCCAGCAGTTGGCGGGAGGGGGCAGATGAAAAACTGTTTTTT. Protein product: CASSWREGADEKLFF.

This clone occurred once. The chain links TRBV5-6 to TRBJ1-2; a possible D gene is TRBD1 (5 bases). Trimming removed 3 bases at V and 7 bases at J, with 16 bases between. The CDR3 extends over 14 amino acids. From germline, CDR1 is SGHDT and CDR2 YYEEEE. CDR3 protein: CASSSEGLGVGYTF. The CDR3 DNA is TGTGCCAGCAGCTCGGAGGGGCTCGGGGTTGGCTACACCTTC. The variable domain in full, completed from reference TRBV5-6 and TRBJ1-2, reads DAGVTQSPTHLIKTRGQQVTLRCSPKSGHDTVSWYQQALGQGPQFIFQYYEEEERQRGNFPDRFSGHQFPNYSSELNVNALLLGDSALYLCASSSEGLGVGYTFGSGTRLTVV.

This chain uses TRBV24-1 with TRBJ2-1, with 9 positions matching TRBD1. The CDR3 is 15 amino acids. The trim removed 6 bases at V and 7 bases at J, leaving 9 bases unmatched. Germline values: CDR1 KGHDR, CDR2 SFDVKD. CDR3 sequence reads: CATSTPGQGSNEQFF. CDR3 DNA: TGTGCCACCAGTACCCCGGGACAGGGTAGTAATGAGCAGTTCTTC.

The rearrangement joins TRBV20-1 to TRBJ2-1; the match to TRBD2 covers 11 bases. The CDR3 sequence is 14 residues long. Germline CDR1 DFQATT, CDR2 SNEGSKA (reference sequence). V was pared by 6 bases and J by 8 bases, with 9 bases of the junction left unmatched. The CDR3 DNA follows: TGCAGTGCAAGTAGCGGGGGGGCTGTATATGAGCAGTTCTTC. Protein product: CSASSGGAVYEQFF.

V and J are TRBV7-3 and TRBJ2-2, with 11 bases lining up with TRBD2. The CDR3 consists of 16 residues. The germline CDR1 and CDR2 sequences are SGHTA and FQGTGA. J was trimmed by 6 bases and V by 1 base; bases with no gene match: 4. The CDR3 loop reads CASSLKTSGSSGELFF. CDR3 in DNA: TGTGCCAGCAGCTTAAAAACTAGCGGGAGTTCCGGGGAGCTGTTTTTT.

The chain carries TRBV19 and TRBJ2-1, with 9 bases fitting TRBD2. J was trimmed by 12 bases and V by 6 bases; bases with no gene match: 6. The germline gives CDR1 LNHDA, CDR2 SQIVND (reference sequence). This CDR3 is 12 amino acids long. As DNA, the CDR3 is TGTGCCAGTAGCCAGACTAGCGGAACGCAGTTCTTC. Translated, it gives CASSQTSGTQFF.

The V and J genes are TRBV19 and TRBJ2-2, with 8 bases identical to TRBD1. The V segment lost 4 bases and the J segment 12 bases; nucleotides outside the gene matches: 10. CDR1 is LNHDA, CDR2 SQIVND, per germline (reference sequence). The CDR3 extends over 14 amino acids. CDR3 nucleotide sequence: TGTGCCAGTAGTAGAGAAAGTGGGACAGGTAAGCTGTTTTTT. Residues: CASSRESGTGKLFF.

This chain joins TRBV6-1 and TRBJ1-1; no firm D call. Germline CDR1 reads MNHNS; CDR2 reads SASEGT. This CDR3 has 13 amino acids. V dropped 2 bases and J dropped 1 base, with 5 bases sitting between them. The CDR3 coding sequence is TGTGCCAGCAGTGAAACAAGGAACACTGAAGCTTTCTTT. Translating gives CASSETRNTEAFF.